This T cell receptor beta chain is from a study of T cell responses to AZD1222 COVID-19 vaccine. General observations from the study: Spike was spanned by vaccine-associated CD4 TCRs, with dominance at 160-218 and 743-854.

Points on this clone: Antigen unknown.

The assay was immunoSEQ multiplex PCR, and TCRdb's table has in-frame clones only and misses some. The repertoire has approximately 77,000 clones, 90% to 95% of them found once; the top ten carry roughly 7%. The source material was peripheral blood, sampled on day 0 of MenACWY control vaccination. This TCR was recovered from an adult in good health.

The CDR3 bases are TGTGCCAGCAGTTTACAAGCAGGGGGGCGGGAAAAACTGTTTTTT. Translation: CASSLQAGGREKLFF. This rearrangement joins TRBV28 to TRBJ1-4, with 7 bases matching TRBD1. Trimming at V came to 2 bases and at J to 8 bases, leaving 8 bases not matched to a gene. Germline lookup yields CDR1 MDHEN and CDR2 SYDVKM. This CDR3 spans 15 amino acids.